The rows below give T cell receptor beta chains drawn from one sample of a study of blood T cell repertoires in COVID-19. Sequencing used immunoSEQ multiplex PCR; TCRdb keeps in-frame clones, though not all of them. The sample lists 300,000 or so clones; 90% were seen once. Sequencing input: PBMCs or T cells enriched from blood (not recorded which). These receptor sequences come from a man in his 60s who had recovered from COVID-19. CDR3s include the opening cysteine and the closing phenylalanine or tryptophan. Fields, in order: clone size, J gene, V gene, D gene, CDR3 DNA, CDR3 protein. The D gene is left open where the match is weak. Size is omitted from some rows. Given values are once, few, many or a class for expanded clones.

few	TRBJ2-3	TRBV7-2	.	TGTGCCAGCAGCTTGGACTTCCCAGATACGCAGTATTTT	CASSLDFPDTQYF
.	TRBJ2-2	TRBV6-5	TRBD1	TGTGCCAGCAGTCAACAGGGGGCTGCCGGGGAGCTGTTTTTT	CASSQQGAAGELFF
.	TRBJ1-6	TRBV7-9	.	TGTGCCAGCAGCTTCCCAGGGGCTACTAATTCACCCCTCCACTTT	CASSFPGATNSPLHF
once	TRBJ1-2	TRBV12-3/TRBV12-4	TRBD1	TGTGCCAGCAGTTTGACAGGGGGCTCCTACACCTTC	CASSLTGGSYTF
.	TRBJ1-1	TRBV19	.	TGTGCCAGTAGTTTAAGGGGCCCGAACACTGAAGCTTTCTTT	CASSLRGPNTEAFF
.	TRBJ1-5	TRBV18	TRBD1	TGTGCCAGCTCACCACCAATGAGGGGGCAGGCAGCACAGCCCCAGCATTTT	CASSPPMRGQAAQPQHF
.	TRBJ2-2	TRBV29-1	TRBD2	TGCAGCGTGATGGTAGCGGGGACGTCCGCCGGGGAGCTGTTTTTT	CSVMVAGTSAGELFF
.	TRBJ2-7	TRBV4-1	.	TGCGCCAGCAGCCACCTCCCAGGTGGGAGCACGTCCTACGAGCAGTACTTC	CASSHLPGGSTSYEQYF
.	TRBJ1-1	TRBV18	.	TGTGCCAGCTCAACCGGGACAAACACTGAAGCTTTCTTT	CASSTGTNTEAFF
.	TRBJ1-2	TRBV7-9	.	TGTGCCAGCAGCACCAATCCGACAGGAGGTGGCTACACCTTC	CASSTNPTGGGYTF
.	TRBJ2-3	TRBV5-4	TRBD2	TGTGCCAGCAGCTTCACTACTAGCGGGAGGCGCACAGATACGCAGTATTTT	CASSFTTSGRRTDTQYF
.	TRBJ1-2	TRBV3-1/TRBV3-2	.	TGTGCCAGTAATCCCGGGGGAGGCTATGGCTACACCTTC	CASNPGGGYGYTF
.	TRBJ1-1	TRBV2	.	TGTGCCAGCAGTGCCCGGACAGCTCGGGCTGTAGCTTTCTTT	CASSARTARAVAFF
.	TRBJ1-3	TRBV19	.	TGTGCCAGTAGTATTGCGGAAGGTCGAAACACCATATATTTT	CASSIAEGRNTIYF
.	TRBJ1-1	TRBV12-3/TRBV12-4	.	TGTGCCAGCAGTGGGGGCCGGAACACTGAAGCTTTCTTT	CASSGGRNTEAFF
.	TRBJ2-7	TRBV5-6	TRBD1	TGTGCCAGCAGCTATCGGACAGGGGACTACGAGCAGTACTTC	CASSYRTGDYEQYF
.	TRBJ2-3	TRBV23-1	.	TGCGCCAGCAAACTCCGGGACACGTGGATAGATACGCAGTATTTT	CASKLRDTWIDTQYF
.	TRBJ1-3	TRBV6-5	.	TGTGCCAGCAGTTACTCTAGGAGCTCTGGAAACACCATATATTTT	CASSYSRSSGNTIYF
.	TRBJ2-5	TRBV3-1/TRBV3-2	.	TGTGCCAGCAGCCGCCGCGAGGGTAAGACCCAGTACTTC	CASSRREGKTQYF
.	TRBJ1-2	TRBV4-1	TRBD1	TGCGCCAGCAGCCAAGATTCCCCGGGACAGGGTAACTATGGCTACACCTTC	CASSQDSPGQGNYGYTF
.	TRBJ2-3	TRBV6-5	.	TGTGCCAGCAGAAGAGGGGGAAGAACAGATACGCAGTATTTT	CASRRGGRTDTQYF
.	TRBJ1-2	TRBV12-3/TRBV12-4	.	TGTGCCAGCAGTTTCGGGGGGCGGAGTGGCTACACCTTC	CASSFGGRSGYTF
.	TRBJ1-1	TRBV6-5	TRBD1	TGTGCCAGCAGTTACCAGGGGGTGGTCACTGAAGCTTTCTTT	CASSYQGVVTEAFF
.	TRBJ2-2	TRBV9	TRBD1	TGTGCCAGCAGGCCGGGACAGACGAACACCGGGGAGCTGTTTTTT	CASRPGQTNTGELFF
.	TRBJ2-1	TRBV18	TRBD1	TGTGCCAGCCGTGCTTCCGGGACAGACAATGAGCAGTTCTTC	CASRASGTDNEQFF
.	TRBJ2-3	TRBV7-6	.	TGTGCCAGCAGCTTAGCCGGGGGTGTCGATACGCAGTATTTT	CASSLAGGVDTQYF
.	TRBJ1-4	TRBV15	TRBD1	TGTGCCACCAGCACATGGGATAAAGGGACAGACGAAAAACTGTTTTTT	CATSTWDKGTDEKLFF
.	TRBJ1-1	TRBV19	.	TGTGCCAGTAGTTCGGGGGGGGTAAACACTGAAGCTTTCTTT	CASSSGGVNTEAFF
.	TRBJ2-7	TRBV19	.	TGTGCCAGTAGTATAGCAGTAAGCGAAACGGATGCCTACGAGCAGTACTTC	CASSIAVSETDAYEQYF
.	TRBJ1-1	TRBV15	.	TGTGCCACCAGCAGTAAAATAGGGGTGGGCACTGAAGCTTTCTTT	CATSSKIGVGTEAFF
.	TRBJ1-2	TRBV14	.	TGTGCCAGCAGCCCACGCCGTGGAACGGAGGACTATGGCTACACCTTC	CASSPRRGTEDYGYTF
once	TRBJ1-3	TRBV5-8	.	TGTGCCAGCAGCTACTCAGGGGTCTCTGGAAACACCATATATTTT	CASSYSGVSGNTIYF
.	TRBJ2-3	TRBV27	TRBD2	TGTGCCAGCAGCGGACTAGCGGGCCTAATAGATACGCAGTATTTT	CASSGLAGLIDTQYF
.	TRBJ1-6	TRBV6-5	.	TGTGCCAGCAGTTACTCTAAAAGGGGATATAATTCACCCCTCCACTTT	CASSYSKRGYNSPLHF
.	TRBJ1-1	TRBV29-1	.	TGCAGCGTTGACCGGGGAGGAAACACTGAAGCTTTCTTT	CSVDRGGNTEAFF
.	TRBJ2-7	TRBV5-4	TRBD1	TGTGCCAGCAGACCCAACCCGGGACAGGGTTCCTACGAGCAGTACTTC	CASRPNPGQGSYEQYF
.	TRBJ2-2	TRBV30	.	TGTGCCTGGAGTTTCCCCCGGGGAGGCGGTATCGACACCGGGGAGCTGTTTTTT	CAWSFPRGGGIDTGELFF
.	TRBJ2-7	TRBV7-3	TRBD1	TGTGCCAGCAGCTTATCCGGGACAGGGGCCTACGAGCAGTACTTC	CASSLSGTGAYEQYF
.	TRBJ2-5	TRBV4-3	TRBD2	TGCGCCAGCAGCCAAGATCGGACTAGCGGGCGCACCGAGACCCAGTACTTC	CASSQDRTSGRTETQYF
.	TRBJ1-1	TRBV10-3	.	TGTGCCATCAGCGACCACTACAGACAGGCTGAAGCTTTCTTT	CAISDHYRQAEAFF
.	TRBJ2-6	TRBV11-3	.	TGTGCCAGCAGCTTACGGTCTGGGGCCAACGTCCTGACTTTC	CASSLRSGANVLTF
.	TRBJ1-1	TRBV6-5	TRBD1	TGTGCCAGCAGTTACCTGACAGGGGGTGAAGCTTTCTTT	CASSYLTGGEAFF
.	TRBJ2-1	TRBV19	.	TGTGCCAGTAGTGAACAGGACAGAGGCTCCTACAATGAGCAGTTCTTC	CASSEQDRGSYNEQFF
.	TRBJ1-2	TRBV6-5	.	TGTGCCAGCAGCCCGACAGACGCTAACTATGGCTACACCTTC	CASSPTDANYGYTF
.	TRBJ2-5	TRBV27	.	TGTGCCAGCAGCCCGGGGCTAGCGTTCCAAGAGACCCAGTACTTC	CASSPGLAFQETQYF
.	TRBJ2-2	TRBV19	TRBD1	TGTGCCAGTAGTTATCAGGGGGCGCTGCCCGGGGAGCTGTTTTTT	CASSYQGALPGELFF
.	TRBJ1-5	TRBV15	.	TGTGCCACCAGCAGAGATCCCGGGGGCAATCAGCCCCAGCATTTT	CATSRDPGGNQPQHF
.	TRBJ1-5	TRBV7-8	.	TGTGCCAGCAGCACAACGTATCAGCCCCAGCATTTT	CASSTTYQPQHF
.	TRBJ1-1	TRBV4-2	TRBD1	TGTGCCAGCAGCCAGCAGGGACAGGGGCTGCACACTGAAGCTTTCTTT	CASSQQGQGLHTEAFF
.	TRBJ1-1	TRBV6-5	TRBD1	TGTGCCAGCAGAGACAGGGTCACTGAAGCTTTCTTT	CASRDRVTEAFF
once	TRBJ1-1	TRBV5-8	.	TGTGCCAGCAGCTGGAGGCGCAGGCCCAATGAAGCTTTCTTT	CASSWRRRPNEAFF
.	TRBJ2-3	TRBV4-1	.	TGCGCCAGCAGCCAAGGGAATCGGGGTCGCACAGATACGCAGTATTTT	CASSQGNRGRTDTQYF
.	TRBJ1-4	TRBV27	.	TGTGCCAGCAGTTTGGGCCGGACAACTAATGAAAAACTGTTTTTT	CASSLGRTTNEKLFF
.	TRBJ2-6	TRBV30	.	TGTGCCTGGAGTGCTAGTCCGTACGCTGGGGCCAACGTCCTGACTTTC	CAWSASPYAGANVLTF
.	TRBJ2-7	TRBV4-3	TRBD2	TGCGCCAGCAGCCAAGAAGCGGGGGGAACCTACGAGCAGTACTTC	CASSQEAGGTYEQYF
.	TRBJ1-1	TRBV4-1	TRBD1	TGCGCCAGCAGCGAGAGTCGTACGGTAGACAGGGTGAACACTGAAGCTTTCTTT	CASSESRTVDRVNTEAFF